This entry lists 31 T cell receptor beta chains sequenced from one sample in a study of blood T cell repertoires in COVID-19. Method: immunoSEQ multiplex PCR; TCRdb's copy keeps in-frame clones and lacks some. The sample lists 230,000 or so clones, less than 90% seen once, with about 20% in the top ten. Sequenced material: peripheral blood. These receptors originate from a man younger than 40 with active or convalescent COVID-19.

This chain links TRBV28 with TRBJ1-2; TRBD1 agrees at 7 bases. V was clipped by 3 bases and J by 2 bases; unmatched bases: 3. The CDR3 loop spans 14 amino acids. The V gene's germline CDR1 is MDHEN and CDR2 SYDVKM. Written as DNA, the CDR3 is TGTGCCAGCAGTTTTAGGGGGCGCAACTATGGCTACACCTTC. Residues: CASSFRGRNYGYTF.

This chain uses TRBV5-1 with TRBJ2-7, with no clear D. The germline V gene encodes CDR1 SGHRS and CDR2 YFSETQ. Between the trimmed V and J ends, which lost 0 bases and 0 bases, there was a span of 7 bases. The CDR3 is 14 amino acids. The chain's CDR3 is CASSLGTDSYEQYF. As DNA, the CDR3 is TGCGCCAGCAGCTTGGGTACAGACTCCTACGAGCAGTACTTC.

V and J are TRBV5-1 and TRBJ1-4; 9 bases align to TRBD1. The trim removed 5 bases at V and 7 bases at J, leaving 9 bases unmatched. Germline CDR1 is SGHRS and CDR2 is YFSETQ. CDR3 length: 15 residues. The CDR3 loop reads CASRFGQGQGEKLFF. Here the CDR3 DNA reads TGCGCCAGCAGGTTCGGACAGGGGCAGGGTGAAAAACTGTTTTTT.

V is TRBV2 and J is TRBJ1-5; TRBD1 might be the D (5 bases). Trimming took 4 bases from V and 4 from J, leaving 8 bases between them. This CDR3 spans 13 amino acids. From germline, CDR1 is SNHLY and CDR2 FYNNEI. CDR3 in DNA: TGTGCCAGCAGTGGACAGTCAAATCAGCCCCAGCATTTT. Residues: CASSGQSNQPQHF. Filled out from reference TRBV2 and TRBJ1-5, the complete variable domain reads EPEVTQTPSHQVTQMGQEVILRCVPISNHLYFYWYRQILGQKVEFLVSFYNNEISEKSEIFDDQFSVERPDGSNFTLKIRSTKLEDSAMYFCASSGQSNQPQHFGDGTRLSIL.

Here the CDR3 reads CASSFGQGVYGYTF. The CDR3 DNA follows: TGTGCCAGTAGTTTTGGACAGGGGGTCTATGGCTACACCTTC. The chain links TRBV19 to TRBJ1-2; TRBD1 aligns across 10 bases. Germline V gene data show CDR1 as LNHDA and CDR2 as SQIVND (reference sequence). CDR3 length equals 14 residues. Trimming at V came to 5 bases and at J to 4 bases, leaving 4 bases not matched to a gene.

The rearrangement uses TRBV4-1 and TRBJ2-5, with TRBD2 matching over 11 bases. V lost 3 bases, J lost 2 bases, and 8 bases stayed unmatched. Germline CDR1 reads MGHRA; CDR2 reads YSYEKL. The CDR3 is 17 residues long. The CDR3 sequence: CASSHLTWTSGQETQYF. The CDR3, as DNA: TGCGCCAGCAGCCACCTAACTTGGACTAGCGGGCAAGAGACCCAGTACTTC.

The chain is built from TRBV4-1 and TRBJ2-1, with TRBD2 matching 10 bases. In germline, CDR1 is MGHRA, CDR2 YSYEKL. V shed 4 bases and J 4 bases; nucleotides not matched to a gene: 10. The CDR3 length is 17 residues. CDR3 bases: TGCGCCAGCAGCCCTACTATAGCGGGAGGCCTATACAATGAGCAGTTCTTC. Its protein is CASSPTIAGGLYNEQFF.

This chain uses TRBV30 with TRBJ1-5; D not resolved. Germline values: CDR1 GTSNPN, CDR2 SVGIG (reference sequence). Trimming stripped 5 bases from V and 7 bases from J, with 15 bases between. This CDR3 spans 13 amino acids. CDR3 loop: CAWDDAGEQPQHF. Written as DNA, the CDR3 is TGTGCCTGGGATGACGCGGGAGAGCAGCCCCAGCATTTT. The whole variable domain, filled in from reference TRBV30 and TRBJ1-5, reads SQTIHQWPATLVQPVGSPLSLECTVEGTSNPNLYWYRQAAGRGLQLLFYSVGIGQISSEVPQNLSASRPQDRQFILSSKKLLLSDSGFYLCAWDDAGEQPQHFGDGTRLSIL.

The V gene is TRBV28, the J gene TRBJ2-4; 9 bases match TRBD2. With V trimmed by 6 bases and J by 1 base, 22 bases remained unmatched. The CDR3 has 21 amino acids. Germline V gene data show CDR1 as MDHEN and CDR2 as SYDVKM. The CDR3 DNA follows: TGTGCCAGCAGCTCACCCTCTCCGGGACTAGCTACCATGGGGGCCAAAAACATTCAGTACTTC. Translated: CASSSPSPGLATMGAKNIQYF.

V and J are TRBV18 and TRBJ2-7; 12 bases map to TRBD2. V lost 3 bases, J lost 4 bases, and 7 bases stayed unmatched. The germline V gene encodes CDR1 KGHSH and CDR2 LQKENI. The CDR3 extends over 16 amino acids. CDR3 DNA sequence: TGTGCCAGCTCACCCGCCGGACTAGCGGGAAGTTACGAGCAGTACTTC. This translates into CASSPAGLAGSYEQYF.

This rearrangement joins TRBV5-1 to TRBJ2-3; 9 nucleotides match TRBD2. The germline V gene encodes CDR1 SGHRS and CDR2 YFSETQ. The J segment lost 6 bases and the V segment lost 4 bases, leaving 9 bases of the junction unmatched. The CDR3 runs to 15 residues. CDR3 coding DNA: TGCGCCAGCAGCAATAGCGGGAGATATGATGATACGCAGTATTTT. This sequence encodes CASSNSGRYDDTQYF.

The chain joins TRBV7-6 to TRBJ2-7, with 13 bases aligning to TRBD2. Germline CDR1 is SGHVS and CDR2 is FNYEAQ. The CDR3 spans 15 residues. V was pared by 1 base and J by 7 bases, with 4 bases of the junction left unmatched. CDR3 residues: CASSLGGTSGKEQYF. CDR3 sequence (DNA): TGTGCCAGCAGCTTAGGGGGGACTAGCGGGAAGGAGCAGTACTTC.

The V gene is TRBV28, the J gene TRBJ1-5, with D possibly matching TRBD1 (6 bases). The CDR3 has 16 residues. Per germline, CDR1 MDHEN and CDR2 SYDVKM. Trimming took off 3 bases at V and 1 base at J, with 13 bases between the two ends. The CDR3, as DNA: TGTGCCAGCAGTTTTGGAGTCGGACAGAGCAATCAGCCCCAGCATTTT. Translation gives CASSFGVGQSNQPQHF.

This chain links TRBV5-1 with TRBJ2-1, with a weak D call TRBD1 (5 bases). Germline CDR1 and CDR2: SGHRS and YFSETQ. The length of the CDR3 is 13 residues. The ends were cut back, 1 base at V and 9 bases at J, with 11 bases in the middle. The CDR3: CASSLMGQGEQFF. CDR3 sequence (DNA): TGCGCCAGCAGCTTGATGGGGCAGGGTGAGCAGTTCTTC.

This chain links TRBV27 with TRBJ2-2, with no clear D. Germline V gives CDR1 MNHEY, CDR2 SMNVEV (reference sequence). The CDR3 length is 14 residues. The V end was cut by 5 bases, the J end by 3 bases, with 10 bases between. Here the CDR3 reads CASSPVGHTGELFF. The CDR3 nucleotides are TGTGCCAGCAGTCCAGTGGGCCACACCGGGGAGCTGTTTTTT.

This clone was seen a few times. This sequence joins TRBV5-4 and TRBJ1-2, with 7 bases that match TRBD1. Germline-derived CDR1 and CDR2 are SGHNT and YYREEE (reference sequence). This CDR3 has 14 amino acids. J was trimmed by 2 bases and V by 2 bases; bases with no gene match: 3. The CDR3: CASSFPGQNYGYTF. CDR3 bases: TGTGCCAGCAGCTTCCCGGGACAGAACTATGGCTACACCTTC.

V gene TRBV4-1 combines with J gene TRBJ2-4; tentatively, D is TRBD1 (5 bases). The CDR3 extends over 13 amino acids. CDR1 MGHRA and CDR2 YSYEKL come from the germline V gene. V was cut by 4 bases and J by 8 bases, with 12 bases left in between. CDR3 sequence (DNA): TGCGCCAGCAGCCGTTACCCCAGGGACATTCAGTACTTC. Translating gives CASSRYPRDIQYF.

The chain carries TRBV5-6 and TRBJ2-3; possible D gene TRBD1, 6 bases. V lost 1 base and J lost 6, with 12 bases in between. The CDR3 consists of 14 residues. The germline CDR1 and CDR2 sequences are SGHDT and YYEEEE. The CDR3 DNA sequence: TGTGCCAGCAGCTTGAGGACAGATAGGGATACGCAGTATTTT. Translating it yields CASSLRTDRDTQYF.

The chain combines TRBV18 with TRBJ1-1; D uncertain. CDR3 length: 15 amino acids. The V end was cut by 1 base, the J end by 3 bases, with 12 bases between. Germline CDR1 and CDR2: KGHSH and LQKENI. The CDR3 protein is CASSPQEGMDTEAFF. CDR3 coding DNA: TGTGCCAGCTCACCACAGGAGGGTATGGACACTGAAGCTTTCTTT.

V usage is TRBV7-8 and J usage is TRBJ2-5; TRBD2 matches at 8 bases. Trimming removed 5 bases from V and 1 base from J; junction bases left unmatched: 9. The V gene's germline CDR1 is SGHVS and CDR2 FQNEAQ. The CDR3 spans 16 residues. CDR3 sequence (DNA): TGTGCCAGCAGCCCCGGAAGCGGGGGCCTCCAAGAGACCCAGTACTTC. Translated, it gives CASSPGSGGLQETQYF.

The CDR3 is CSATERQVEAFF. CDR3 sequence (DNA): TGCAGTGCTACTGAAAGACAGGTTGAAGCTTTCTTT. This chain links TRBV20-1 with TRBJ1-1; TRBD1 might be the D (6 bases). Germline CDR1 reads DFQATT; CDR2 reads SNEGSKA (reference sequence). The V end lost 4 bases, the J end lost 7 bases, and 13 bases lay between the germline ends. This CDR3 contains 12 residues.

The chain joins TRBV4-1 to TRBJ1-3; D perhaps matches TRBD1 (5 bases). The CDR3 totals 15 residues. Germline CDR1 and CDR2: MGHRA and YSYEKL. V lost 1 base and J 4 bases, leaving 11 bases between the germline ends. The CDR3 region has the DNA TGCGCCAGCAGCCAAGTGATGGGGGGAGGAAACACCATATATTTT. Encoded protein: CASSQVMGGGNTIYF.

This clone was recorded once. J is TRBJ1-6 and V is TRBV30, with D possibly matching TRBD1 (5 bases). The CDR3 is 15 amino acids. Germline CDR1 reads GTSNPN; CDR2 reads SVGIG (reference sequence). Deletions cut 3 bases from V and 0 bases from J, with 9 bases between. The CDR3 DNA is TGTGCCTGGAGGGGGGGGAGCTCCTATAATTCACCCCTCCACTTT. It encodes CAWRGGSSYNSPLHF.

V gene TRBV14 combines with J gene TRBJ1-1; D uncertain. V lost 1 base and J lost 0, with 3 bases in between. Germline V lookup: CDR1 SGHDN, CDR2 FVKESK. This CDR3 is 13 amino acids long. CDR3 sequence (DNA): TGTGCCAGCAGCCAAGCCTTGAACACTGAAGCTTTCTTT. Translation: CASSQALNTEAFF.

The rearrangement uses TRBV11-2 and TRBJ1-1; D remains unclear. V lost 2 bases, J lost 0 bases, and 10 bases lay in between. The CDR3 sequence is 15 residues long. Germline CDR1 and CDR2: SGHAT and FQNNGV. CDR3 in DNA: TGTGCCAGCAGCTTATCAGGTTACATGAACACTGAAGCTTTCTTT. Amino acids: CASSLSGYMNTEAFF.

This clone turned up a few times. This chain connects TRBV28 to TRBJ1-5; D uncertain. The CDR3 is 15 amino acids. Germline loops: CDR1 MDHEN, CDR2 SYDVKM. Trimming pared 7 bases from V and 2 bases from J, leaving 15 bases between. The CDR3, as DNA: TGTGCCAGCACCGCTTCCGGGAAGGGCAATCAGCCCCAGCATTTT. Amino acids: CASTASGKGNQPQHF.

The V and J genes are TRBV28 and TRBJ1-2; D is unclear. The ends were cut back, 7 bases at V and 7 bases at J, with 16 bases in the middle. CDR3 length: 13 residues. Per germline, CDR1 MDHEN and CDR2 SYDVKM. CDR3 region: CASNTPAGRGYTF. CDR3 DNA: TGTGCCAGCAACACCCCGGCAGGCCGTGGCTACACCTTC.

The chain has TRBV7-6 and TRBJ2-5, with D perhaps TRBD2 (5 bases). Trimming took 4 bases from V and 5 from J, leaving 17 bases between them. CDR1 and CDR2 (germline): SGHVS, FNYEAQ. CDR3 length: 15 residues. CDR3 sequence: CASSSATDWRETQYF. The CDR3 bases are TGTGCCAGCAGCTCGGCGACCGACTGGAGGGAGACCCAGTACTTC.

This clone was seen ten or more times. The chain employs TRBV18 and TRBJ2-1, with 10 bases that match TRBD1. The CDR3 extends over 14 amino acids. The germline V gene has CDR1 KGHSH and CDR2 LQKENI. After removal of 7 bases from V and 5 bases from J, the junction contained 5 bases not matched to a gene. The chain's CDR3 is CASYGTGVDNEQFF. The CDR3 coding sequence is TGTGCCAGCTACGGGACAGGGGTCGACAATGAGCAGTTCTTC.

In this sample, this clone turned up once. V and J are TRBV7-6 and TRBJ2-5; 8 bases align to TRBD1. The CDR3 sequence is 15 residues long. Looked up from germline, CDR1 is SGHVS and CDR2 is FNYEAQ. Trimming took 1 base from V and 5 from J; bases not matched to a gene: 6. CDR3 region: CASSLGQGRKETQYF. The CDR3 bases are TGTGCCAGCAGCTTAGGACAGGGGCGGAAGGAGACCCAGTACTTC. Full variable domain (rest looked up from reference TRBV7-6 and TRBJ2-5): GAGVSQSPRYKVTKRGQDVALRCDPISGHVSLYWYRQALGQGPEFLTYFNYEAQQDKSGLPNDRFSAERPEGSISTLTIQRTEQRDSAMYRCASSLGQGRKETQYFGPGTRLLVL.

The rearrangement joins TRBV29-1 to TRBJ2-1; 7 bases match TRBD2. The CDR3 consists of 17 residues. V lost 6 bases and J lost 3; bases outside the gene matches: 17. Germline CDR1 reads SQVTM; CDR2 reads ANQGSEA. CDR3 protein: CSVGRGSWLADYNEQFF. DNA of the CDR3: TGCAGCGTAGGGAGGGGCTCGTGGCTAGCGGACTACAATGAGCAGTTCTTC.